This TCR beta chain is drawn from a study of liver allograft versus peripheral blood T cells (dated by TCRdb to 2020 to 2022). For the study in its entirety: The study compared T cell receptor repertoires found within transplanted livers against repertoires in the peripheral blood of liver transplant recipients.

Including cysteine and phenylalanine, the CDR3 has 17 amino acids. The CDR3 DNA has 51 bases and is translated from base 1. Taken from the germline V gene, the CDR1 and CDR2 loops are SGHTA and FQGNSA. Relative to germline, V is 7 bases shorter and J is 4 bases shorter, with 23 bases between their ends. What the work shows at the level of the full study, not this receptor alone: According to the report, the T cell receptor repertoires detected in peripheral blood were different from the repertoires found inside liver allografts.

For sequencing, an Illumina MiSeq was employed. Using fastp at Q25 and MiXCR, TCRdb reprocessed the public reads and kept productive beta chains. Each record represents a unique CDR3 protein, reported with the most common genes and DNA among its rows. In this sample the table shows 2,000 or so distinct CDR3 sequences, 15% to 20% of which occur a single time. Approximately 60% of the sample is in the top ten clones. This clonotype was observed a handful of times. The antigen it binds to is not known. No base qualities exist here, and no much larger clone lies one base off it. This sequence uses TRBV7-2 and TRBJ2-1; a tentative D call is TRBD2 (7 bases match). This clonotype was sampled from a human patient who had a liver transplant. Some T cells present after a transplant may be cells of the graft donor. The CDR3 loop reads CASTWTGRGGAYNEQFF. At the DNA level, the sequence is TGTGCCAGCACCTGGACCGGACGAGGGGGGGCGTACAATGAGCAGTTCTTC.